This T cell receptor beta chain stems from a study of blood T cell repertoires in COVID-19. In the study overall: Material from acute and convalescent COVID-19 was sourced from the United States, Italy and Spain.

Seattle patient enrollment occurred during active infection, with longitudinal follow-up thereafter. CDR3 length: 14 amino acids. Trimming took 6 bases from V and 1 from J, leaving 13 bases between them. The germline V gene has CDR1 MDHEN and CDR2 SYDVKM. Assay used: immunoSEQ multiplex PCR; TCRdb lists only in-frame clones, some missing. The table has about 330,000 clones, approximately 90% seen once. This TCR was recovered from a man aged 30 to 39 with COVID-19, enrolled during active disease. This chain joins TRBV28 and TRBJ2-7; TRBD1 might be the D (5 bases). The sample taken for sequencing was peripheral blood. The CDR3: CASSQGVGSYEQYF. The CDR3 region has the DNA TGTGCCAGCAGCCAAGGGGTCGGGTCCTACGAGCAGTACTTC.